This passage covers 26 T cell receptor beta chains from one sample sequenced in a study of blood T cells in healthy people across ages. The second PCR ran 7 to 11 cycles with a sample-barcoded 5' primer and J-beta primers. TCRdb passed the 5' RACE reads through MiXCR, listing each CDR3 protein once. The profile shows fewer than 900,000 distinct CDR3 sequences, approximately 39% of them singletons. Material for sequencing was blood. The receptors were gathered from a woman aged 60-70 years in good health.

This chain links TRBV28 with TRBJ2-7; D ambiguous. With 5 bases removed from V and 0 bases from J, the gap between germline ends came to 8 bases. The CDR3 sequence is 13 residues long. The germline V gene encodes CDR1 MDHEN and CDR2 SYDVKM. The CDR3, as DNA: TGTGCCAGCAGTGACGGGTCCTCCTACGAGCAGTACTTC. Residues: CASSDGSSYEQYF.

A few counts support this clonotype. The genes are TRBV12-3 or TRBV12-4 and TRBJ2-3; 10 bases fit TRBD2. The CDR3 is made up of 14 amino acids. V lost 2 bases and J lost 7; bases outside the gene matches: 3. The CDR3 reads CASSLLLAGNTQYF. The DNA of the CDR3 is TGTGCCAGCAGTTTACTACTAGCGGGGAATACGCAGTATTTT.

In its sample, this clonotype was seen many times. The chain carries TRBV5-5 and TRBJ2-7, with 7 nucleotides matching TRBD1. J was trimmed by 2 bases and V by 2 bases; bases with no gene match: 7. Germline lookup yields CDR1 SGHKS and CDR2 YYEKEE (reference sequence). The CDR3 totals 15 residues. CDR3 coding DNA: TGTGCCAGCAGCTTTAGTCTGGGACAGCCCTACGAGCAGTACTTC. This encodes CASSFSLGQPYEQYF.

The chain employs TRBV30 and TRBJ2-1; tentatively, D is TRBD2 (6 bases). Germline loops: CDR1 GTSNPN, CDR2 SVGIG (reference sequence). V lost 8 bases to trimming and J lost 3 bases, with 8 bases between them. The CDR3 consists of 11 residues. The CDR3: CAGGIYNEQFF. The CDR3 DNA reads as TGTGCCGGAGGGATCTACAATGAGCAGTTCTTC.

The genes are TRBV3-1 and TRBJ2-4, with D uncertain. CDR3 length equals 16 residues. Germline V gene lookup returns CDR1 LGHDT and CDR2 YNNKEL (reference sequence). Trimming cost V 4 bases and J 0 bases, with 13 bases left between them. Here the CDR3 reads CASSPSVAGAKNIQYF. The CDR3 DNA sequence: TGTGCCAGCAGCCCATCGGTCGCAGGAGCCAAAAACATTCAGTACTTC.

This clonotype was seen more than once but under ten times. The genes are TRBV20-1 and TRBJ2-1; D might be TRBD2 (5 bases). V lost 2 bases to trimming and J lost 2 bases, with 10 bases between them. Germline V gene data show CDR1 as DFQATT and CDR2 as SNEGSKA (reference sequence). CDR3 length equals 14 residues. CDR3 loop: CSARTRNPYNEQFF. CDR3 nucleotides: TGCAGTGCTAGAACTAGGAATCCCTACAATGAGCAGTTCTTC.

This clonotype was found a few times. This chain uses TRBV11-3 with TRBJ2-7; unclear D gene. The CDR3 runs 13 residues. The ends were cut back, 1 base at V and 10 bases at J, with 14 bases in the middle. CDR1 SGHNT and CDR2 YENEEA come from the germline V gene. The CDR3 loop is CASSLGGTTIQYF. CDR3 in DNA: TGTGCCAGCAGCTTAGGGGGAACTACAATTCAGTACTTC.

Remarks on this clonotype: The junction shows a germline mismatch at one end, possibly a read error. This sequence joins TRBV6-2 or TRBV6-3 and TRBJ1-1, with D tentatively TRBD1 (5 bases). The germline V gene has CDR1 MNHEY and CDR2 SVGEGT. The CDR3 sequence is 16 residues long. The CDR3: CASSYPRDGWNTGAFF. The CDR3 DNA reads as TGTGCCAGCAGTTACCCTAGGGACGGTTGGAACACTGGAGCTTTCTTT.

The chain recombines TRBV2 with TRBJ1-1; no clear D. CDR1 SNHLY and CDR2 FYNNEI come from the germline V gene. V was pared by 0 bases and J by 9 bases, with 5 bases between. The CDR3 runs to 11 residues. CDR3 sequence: CASSEACQAFF. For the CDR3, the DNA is TGTGCCAGCAGTGAAGCATGCCAAGCTTTCTTT.

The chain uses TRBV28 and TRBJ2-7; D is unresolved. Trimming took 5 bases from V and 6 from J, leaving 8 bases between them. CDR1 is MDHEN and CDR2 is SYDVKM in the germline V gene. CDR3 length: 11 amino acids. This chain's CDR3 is CASSIIAEQYF. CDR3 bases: TGTGCCAGCAGTATAATAGCCGAGCAGTACTTC.

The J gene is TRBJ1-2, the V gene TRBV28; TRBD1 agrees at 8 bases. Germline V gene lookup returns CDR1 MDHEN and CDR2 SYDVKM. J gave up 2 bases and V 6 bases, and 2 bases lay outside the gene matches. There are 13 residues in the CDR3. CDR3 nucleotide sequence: TGTGCCAGCAGGCGGACAGGGAACTATGGCTACACCTTC. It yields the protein CASRRTGNYGYTF.

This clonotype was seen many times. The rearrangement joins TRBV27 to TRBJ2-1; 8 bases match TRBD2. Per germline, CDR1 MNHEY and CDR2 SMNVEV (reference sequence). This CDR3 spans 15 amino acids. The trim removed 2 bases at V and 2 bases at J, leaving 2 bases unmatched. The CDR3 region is CASSLTSGPYNEQFF. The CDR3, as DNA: TGTGCCAGCAGTTTAACTAGCGGCCCCTACAATGAGCAGTTCTTC.

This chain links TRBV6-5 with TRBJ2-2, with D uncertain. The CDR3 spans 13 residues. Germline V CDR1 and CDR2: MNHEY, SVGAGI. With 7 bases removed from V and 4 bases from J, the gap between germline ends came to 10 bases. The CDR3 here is CASTLVTTGELFF. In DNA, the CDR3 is TGTGCCAGCACCCTAGTAACCACCGGGGAGCTGTTTTTT.

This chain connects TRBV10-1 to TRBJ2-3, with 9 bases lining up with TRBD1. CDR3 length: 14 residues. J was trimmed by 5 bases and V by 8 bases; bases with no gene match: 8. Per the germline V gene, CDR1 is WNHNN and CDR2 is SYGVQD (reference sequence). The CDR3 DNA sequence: TGCGCCAGCTCGGACAGGGGCTATGAAGATACGCAGTATTTT. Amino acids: CASSDRGYEDTQYF.

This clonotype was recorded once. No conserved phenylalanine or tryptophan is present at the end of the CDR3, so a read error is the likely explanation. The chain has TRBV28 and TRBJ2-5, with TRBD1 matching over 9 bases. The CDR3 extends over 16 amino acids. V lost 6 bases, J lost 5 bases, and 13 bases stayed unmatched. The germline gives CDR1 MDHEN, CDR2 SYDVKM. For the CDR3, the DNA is TGTGCCAGCAGCATATCGGACAGGGGAGGTCGGGAGACCCAGTACTCC. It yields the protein CASSISDRGGRETQYS.

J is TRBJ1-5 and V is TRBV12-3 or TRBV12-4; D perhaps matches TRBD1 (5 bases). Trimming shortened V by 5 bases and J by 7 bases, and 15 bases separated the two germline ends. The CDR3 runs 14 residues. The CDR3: CASSLDSQFQPQHF. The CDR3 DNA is TGTGCCAGCAGTCTTGACAGCCAATTCCAGCCCCAGCATTTT.

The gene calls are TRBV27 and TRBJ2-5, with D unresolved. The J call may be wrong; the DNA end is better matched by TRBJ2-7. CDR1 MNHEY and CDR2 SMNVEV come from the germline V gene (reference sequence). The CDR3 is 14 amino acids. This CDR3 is CASSLRRDSYEQYF. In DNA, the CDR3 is TGTGCCAGCAGTTTACGCCGAGATAGCTACGAGCAGTACTTC.

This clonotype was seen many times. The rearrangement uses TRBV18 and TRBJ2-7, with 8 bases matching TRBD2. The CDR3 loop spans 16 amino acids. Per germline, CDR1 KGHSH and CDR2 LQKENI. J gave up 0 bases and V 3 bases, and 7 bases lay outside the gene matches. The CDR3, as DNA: TGTGCCAGCTCACCTCGTGGTAGCGGGGTCTCCTACGAGCAGTACTTC. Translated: CASSPRGSGVSYEQYF.

CDR3 in DNA: TGTGCCAGCAGTGTTACTAGTTCCGGGGAGCTGTTTTTT. Translation gives CASSVTSSGELFF. The rearrangement links TRBV12-3 or TRBV12-4 to TRBJ2-2; D is possibly TRBD2 (5 bases). V lost 5 bases and J lost 6, with 10 bases in between. The CDR3 loop spans 13 amino acids.

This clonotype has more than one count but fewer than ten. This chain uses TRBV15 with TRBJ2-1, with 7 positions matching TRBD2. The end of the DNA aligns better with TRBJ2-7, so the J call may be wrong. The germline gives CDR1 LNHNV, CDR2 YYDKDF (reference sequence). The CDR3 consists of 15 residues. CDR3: CATNPGGSSYNEQYF. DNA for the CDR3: TGTGCCACCAATCCGGGGGGATCCTCCTACAATGAGCAGTACTTC.

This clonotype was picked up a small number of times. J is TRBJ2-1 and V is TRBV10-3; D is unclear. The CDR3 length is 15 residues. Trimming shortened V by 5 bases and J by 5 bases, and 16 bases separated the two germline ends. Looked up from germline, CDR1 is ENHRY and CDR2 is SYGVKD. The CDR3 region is CAISPLELLNNEQFF. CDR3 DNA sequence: TGTGCCATCAGTCCGCTGGAGTTACTGAACAATGAGCAGTTCTTC.

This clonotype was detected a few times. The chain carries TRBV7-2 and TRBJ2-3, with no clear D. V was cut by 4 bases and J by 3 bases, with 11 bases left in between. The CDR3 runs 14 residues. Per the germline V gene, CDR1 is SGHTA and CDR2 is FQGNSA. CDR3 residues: CASSSRMTTDTQYF. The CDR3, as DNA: TGTGCCAGCAGCTCCCGGATGACGACAGATACGCAGTATTTT.

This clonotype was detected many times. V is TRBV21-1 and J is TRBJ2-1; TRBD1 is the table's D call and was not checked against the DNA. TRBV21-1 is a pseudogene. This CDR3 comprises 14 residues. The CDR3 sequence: CASSKIVRVNEQFF. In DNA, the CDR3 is TGTGCCAGCAGCAAAATTGTCAGGGTCAATGAGCAGTTCTTC.

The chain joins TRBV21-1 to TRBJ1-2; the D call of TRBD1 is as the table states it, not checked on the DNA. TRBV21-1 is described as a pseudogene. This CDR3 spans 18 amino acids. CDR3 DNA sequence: TGTGCCAGCAGCATTACGAGCAGACCGGGACAAACTAACTATGGCTACACCTTC. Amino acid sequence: CASSITSRPGQTNYGYTF.

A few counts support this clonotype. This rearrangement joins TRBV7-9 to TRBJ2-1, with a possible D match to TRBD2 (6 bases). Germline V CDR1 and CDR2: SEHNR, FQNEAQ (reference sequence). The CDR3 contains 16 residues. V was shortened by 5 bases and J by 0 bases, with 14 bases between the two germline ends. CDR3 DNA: TGTGCCAGCAGCCCGAGACTAGGGAGCTCCTACAATGAGCAGTTCTTC. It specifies CASSPRLGSSYNEQFF.

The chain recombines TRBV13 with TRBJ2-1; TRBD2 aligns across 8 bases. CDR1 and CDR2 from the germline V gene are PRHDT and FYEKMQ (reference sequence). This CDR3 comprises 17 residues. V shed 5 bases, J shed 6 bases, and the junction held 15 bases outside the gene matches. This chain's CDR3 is CASSQLETSVFVNEQFF. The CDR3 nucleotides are TGTGCCAGCAGCCAGCTGGAGACTAGCGTGTTCGTCAATGAGCAGTTCTTC.